One and the same sample provided the 13 T cell receptor beta chains below, sequenced in a study of blood T cell repertoires in COVID-19. Profiled with immunoSEQ multiplex PCR; TCRdb holds only in-frame clones, not every one. The sample shows around 310,000 clones, about 93% of them seen only once. Material: peripheral blood. All receptors come from a woman under 40 with COVID-19, enrolled during active disease.

The sample holds one count of this clone. This rearrangement joins TRBV28 to TRBJ1-2; 7 positions agree with TRBD1. The germline V gene encodes CDR1 MDHEN and CDR2 SYDVKM. The CDR3 runs to 14 residues. Losses at the gene ends were 2 bases for V and 2 bases for J; bases not matched to a gene: 2. The CDR3: CASSLVTGNYGYTF. In DNA, the CDR3 is TGTGCCAGCAGTTTAGTGACAGGGAACTATGGCTACACCTTC.

The sample holds a few counts of this clone. The chain carries TRBV6-6 and TRBJ2-7, with D possibly being TRBD2 (5 bases). With 10 bases removed from V and 7 bases from J, the gap between germline ends came to 17 bases. This CDR3 region has 12 residues. Germline loops: CDR1 MNHNY, CDR2 SVGAGI (reference sequence). The CDR3 sequence is CATETGLGEQYF. CDR3 in DNA: TGTGCCACCGAAACGGGGTTGGGGGAGCAGTACTTC.

The rearrangement links TRBV19 to TRBJ2-7; possible D gene TRBD2, 6 bases. CDR1 is LNHDA and CDR2 is SQIVND in the germline V gene (reference sequence). The germline V and J ends were trimmed by 8 bases and 1 base, with 15 bases remaining between them. The CDR3 is 14 residues long. This chain's CDR3 is CASSAGTYSYEQYF. The DNA for the CDR3 is TGTGCCAGTTCCGCCGGGACTTATTCCTACGAGCAGTACTTC.

The chain uses TRBV4-3 and TRBJ2-7; perhaps TRBD2 as D (7 bases). Trimming pared 4 bases from V and 3 bases from J, leaving 16 bases between. The CDR3 runs to 15 residues. Germline V CDR1 and CDR2: LGHNA, YSLEER. CDR3: CASSPSYGGHYEQYF. Here the CDR3 DNA reads TGCGCCAGCAGCCCATCCTACGGGGGGCACTACGAGCAGTACTTC.

This chain connects TRBV11-3 to TRBJ2-7, with D uncertain. The CDR3 covers 16 residues. The V end was cut by 5 bases, the J end by 2 bases, with 19 bases between. Germline-derived CDR1 and CDR2 are SGHNT and YENEEA. Here the CDR3 reads CASSGNPETPPYEQYF. The CDR3 region has the DNA TGTGCCAGCAGCGGAAACCCTGAGACACCACCCTACGAGCAGTACTTC.

This clone has only one observation. The genes are TRBV28 and TRBJ1-6; tentative D call: TRBD1 (5 bases). Trimming cost V 6 bases and J 10 bases, with 10 bases left between them. This CDR3 spans 12 amino acids. Germline CDR1 MDHEN, CDR2 SYDVKM. The CDR3 spells CASRQGTSPLHF. The CDR3 nucleotides read TGTGCCAGCAGGCAGGGCACCTCACCCCTCCACTTT.

The chain carries TRBV12-2 and TRBJ2-2; TRBD1, the D gene given by the table, was not confirmed from the DNA. TRBV12-2 is an annotated pseudogene. The CDR3 spans 19 residues. DNA of the CDR3: TGTGCAAGTCGCTTAGGTTCTTTCCCTCGGACAGAGAACACCGGGGAGCTGTTTTTT. Translation gives CASRLGSFPRTENTGELFF.

J is TRBJ2-5 and V is TRBV5-4; D not resolved. Trimming stripped 0 bases from V and 2 bases from J, with 14 bases between. The CDR3 has 16 residues. CDR1 and CDR2 from the germline V gene are SGHNT and YYREEE (reference sequence). DNA for the CDR3: TGTGCCAGCAGCTTGGCCGGCCGGGTCGGGCAAGAGACCCAGTACTTC. Its translation is CASSLAGRVGQETQYF.

The rearrangement links TRBV6-5 to TRBJ2-1; a weak D match, TRBD1 (5 bases). The V and J ends lost 5 bases and 12 bases respectively, with 17 bases between them. This CDR3 has 13 amino acids. Germline CDR1 and CDR2: MNHEY and SVGAGI. This CDR3 reads CASSKFGATRQFF. In DNA, the CDR3 is TGTGCCAGCAGTAAGTTTGGGGCTACGAGGCAGTTCTTC.

The V call is TRBV5-6, the J call TRBJ2-7, with D possibly TRBD1 on 7 matching bases. CDR1 is SGHDT and CDR2 is YYEEEE in the germline V gene. Trimming took 0 bases from V and 2 from J, leaving 15 bases between them. The CDR3 contains 16 residues. Here the CDR3 DNA reads TGTGCCAGCAGCTTGGGGCAGGGGGGTTTGACCTACGAGCAGTACTTC. Translation gives CASSLGQGGLTYEQYF.

The count of this clone is one. The chain recombines TRBV11-3 with TRBJ2-1; D perhaps matches TRBD2 (5 bases). Germline V lookup: CDR1 SGHNT, CDR2 YENEEA. V lost 5 bases to trimming and J lost 4 bases, with 12 bases between them. The CDR3 covers 14 residues. The CDR3 here is CASSRDPLYNEQFF. For the CDR3, the DNA is TGTGCCAGCAGCCGGGATCCTCTGTACAATGAGCAGTTCTTC. Based on the CDR3 plus reference TRBV11-3 and TRBJ2-1, the full variable domain is EAGVVQSPRYKIIEKKQPVAFWCNPISGHNTLYWYLQNLGQGPELLIRYENEEAVDDSQLPKDRFSAERLKGVDSTLKIQPAELGDSAVYLCASSRDPLYNEQFFGPGTRLTVL.

This clone has a handful of counts. The CDR3 reads CAWGGGLSSYNEQFF. The CDR3 region has the DNA TGTGCCTGGGGGGGAGGGCTGAGCTCCTACAATGAGCAGTTCTTC. The V call is TRBV30, the J call TRBJ2-1; 7 bases match TRBD2. Germline V CDR1 and CDR2: GTSNPN, SVGIG (reference sequence). The CDR3 is 15 amino acids. The ends lost 5 bases at V and 0 bases at J; junction bases unmatched: 7. Complete variable domain (other parts from reference TRBV30 and TRBJ2-1): SQTIHQWPATLVQPVGSPLSLECTVEGTSNPNLYWYRQAAGRGLQLLFYSVGIGQISSEVPQNLSASRPQDRQFILSSKKLLLSDSGFYLCAWGGGLSSYNEQFFGPGTRLTVL.

V usage is TRBV7-2 and J usage is TRBJ2-7; 12 bases map to TRBD2. Trimming at V came to 5 bases and at J to 13 bases, leaving 6 bases not matched to a gene. This CDR3 comprises 12 residues. Per germline, CDR1 SGHTA and CDR2 FQGNSA. In nucleotides, the CDR3 is TGTGCCAGCAGCACGGGACTAGCGGGCGCCTACTTC. Translation: CASSTGLAGAYF.